This TCR beta chain is from a study of human T cells and chemical hapten exposure (dated by TCRdb to 2020 to 2022). About the investigation overall: For sensitization, 2% DPC in acetone was applied to a roughly 2 cm by roughly 2 cm area of upper inner arm skin. Patients additionally received weekly therapeutic DPC doses to the scalp throughout the approximately 24-week study period. Patch testing was performed on the upper back with Finn chambers containing 0.01% DPC, and the patch tests were scored after 6 days according to International Contact Dermatitis Research Group standards. The mostly female patient cohort included alopecia areata with under or over 50% scalp involvement, alopecia totalis and alopecia universalis. Libraries were pooled for sequencing, and variation in per-sample TCR yields was attributed mainly to small differences in library volumes within the pool. In alopecia patients, the study followed how the peripheral blood TCR repertoire changed in vivo over primary and secondary sensitization to diphenylcyclopropenone (DPC), a hapten. Blood was sampled from patients pre-sensitization (week 0) and at 2, 6 and about 24 weeks after DPC sensitization. Blood for TCR sequencing was provided by twenty-nine alopecia patients at one to four time points (pre-sensitization, 2, 6 and 24 weeks).

Sample time point, as interpreted from the label and publication: pre-sensitization, week 0. Read against the paper, the sample's treatment or condition label means: therapeutic diphenylcyclopropenone sensitization with weekly scalp DPC. At every patch-test visit, the blood draw took place before the patch test was put on. Eligible patients were aged 18 to 70, diagnosed with alopecia, deemed suitable for DPC therapy, and excluded if pregnant. Total RNA was extracted from unfractionated whole blood collected in Tempus Blood RNA tubes. From the cysteine up to the phenylalanine, the CDR3 has a length of 14 residues. The only DNA kept is the CDR3, 42 bases in frame from the first base. At the junction V is shortened by 1 base and J by 3 bases, with 9 bases in between. According to the germline V gene, CDR1 reads MNHNS and CDR2 reads SASEGT. The sample holds a few counts of this clonotype. It has no known antigen specificity. The input lacks base qualities; no much larger clone sits a single base away.

Receptor amplification or capture employed RACE. The data were produced on a NextSeq 500. Library preparation attached unique molecular identifiers to individual cDNA molecules for quantitative, reproducible TCR counting. Each blood RNA sample was used to sequence both TCR alpha and TCR beta chains. Turning to the authors' computational methods: Samples had a median of roughly 91,000 TCRs, with a range from about 20,000 to 690,600. The Decombinator software suite was used to annotate the V, J and CDR3 of the TCR reads. To make PS versus PT1 abundance plots, every sample was subsampled to the same number of TCRs (28,000). TCRs were defined as expanded if absent before sensitization and observed at least eight times at the 2-week time point. TCRdb handled the public reads itself, with Q25 trimming in fastp and clone calling in MiXCR, and kept productive beta chains. Here each entry gathers all rows of one CDR3 protein and keeps the most common genes and DNA. TCRdb assigned the V and J calls; the authors' analysis was not used. The sample table lists a few hundred thousand distinct CDR3 sequences, about 5.4% of them with a count of one. About 8.2% of the sample belongs to the ten largest clones.

The paper's findings and limits, for the study overall: Expanded TCRs formed significantly more large CDR3 similarity clusters than pre-sensitization or healthy control sets, consistent with antigen-driven responses. DPC sensitization did not change the number of TCRs with a frequency above 1 in 1000, and there was no evidence of changes in global repertoire structure. Repeated subsampling changed both the strength of the expansion versus patch-test correlation and the threshold at which the correlation became significant. Patch test score correlated positively with the number of PT1 expanded TCRs, reaching significance at thresholds 8, 16 and 32 but not at 4. Alopecia, a presumed autoimmune disease, was present in all patients, so the immune response of the patients might differ from that of healthy individuals.

The source is a woman between 18 and 29 years old with alopecia areata. Some clones in this sample may be carry-over from other donors' samples. This sequence uses TRBV6-1 and TRBJ2-5; the D gene remains uncertain. This sample comprised whole blood, obtained in connection with sensitization to the hapten diphenylcyclopropenone (DPC). The CDR3 reads as follows: CASSEGRRKETQYF. The DNA sequence is TGTGCCAGCAGTGAAGGTCGGAGAAAAGAGACCCAGTACTTC.